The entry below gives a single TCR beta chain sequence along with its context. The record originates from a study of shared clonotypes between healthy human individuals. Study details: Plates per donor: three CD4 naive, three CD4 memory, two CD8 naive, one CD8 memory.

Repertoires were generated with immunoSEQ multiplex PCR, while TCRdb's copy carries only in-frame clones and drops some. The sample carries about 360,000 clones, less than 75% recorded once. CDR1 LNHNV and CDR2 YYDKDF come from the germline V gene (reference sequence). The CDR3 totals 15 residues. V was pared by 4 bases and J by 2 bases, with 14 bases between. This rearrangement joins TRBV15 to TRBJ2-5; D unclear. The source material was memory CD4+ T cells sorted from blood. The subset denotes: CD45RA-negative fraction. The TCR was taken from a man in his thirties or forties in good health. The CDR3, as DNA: TGTGCCACCAGCACTCTGGTTTTGGGGCAAGAGACCCAGTACTTC. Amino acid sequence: CATSTLVLGQETQYF. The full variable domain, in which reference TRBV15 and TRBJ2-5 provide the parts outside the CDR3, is DAMVIQNPRYQVTQFGKPVTLSCSQTLNHNVMYWYQQKSSQAPKLLFHYYDKDFNNEADTPDNFQSRRPNTSFCFLDIRSPGLGDTAMYLCATSTLVLGQETQYFGPGTRLLVL.